What follows describes a single T cell receptor beta chain. The antigen is not known. TCR templates numbering around 9.6 x 10^4 were assayed per sample. The method was immunoSEQ multiplex PCR; TCRdb's version includes in-frame clones alone and lacks a portion of them. The sample shows more than 95,000 clones, 85% to 95% of them seen only once. This specimen comes from a study of siplizumab effects on memory and regulatory T cells. Study observations and caveats: Siplizumab significantly lowered the alloreactive sequences that could be traced to unstimulated CD4+ memory cells. Memory T cells appeared less diverse than naive cells, which seemed to contribute substantially to alloresponse. The majority of clones, roughly 80-95% of proliferating CD4+ or CD8+ clones, lacked an assignable naive or memory phenotype.

The source is a human donor in good health. Input material: CD4+ T cells sorted from blood.

CDR3 protein: CASSTRAKQETQYF. CDR3 DNA sequence: TGTGCCAGCAGCACCCGGGCAAAGCAAGAGACCCAGTACTTC. The chain links TRBV5-8 to TRBJ2-5; no clear D gene. Trimming left V 4 bases short and J 2 bases short, with 12 bases between. CDR3 length: 14 residues. Germline V lookup: CDR1 SGHTS, CDR2 YDEGEE.